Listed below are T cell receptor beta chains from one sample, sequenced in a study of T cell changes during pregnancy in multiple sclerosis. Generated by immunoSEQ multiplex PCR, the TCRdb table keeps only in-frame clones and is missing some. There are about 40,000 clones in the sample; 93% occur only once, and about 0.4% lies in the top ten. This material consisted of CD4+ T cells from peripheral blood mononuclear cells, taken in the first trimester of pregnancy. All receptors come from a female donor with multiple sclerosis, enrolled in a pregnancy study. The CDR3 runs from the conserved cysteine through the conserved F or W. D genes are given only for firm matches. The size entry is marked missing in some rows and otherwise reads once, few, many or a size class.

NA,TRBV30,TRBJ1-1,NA,CAWSSWVGDTEAFF,TGTGCCTGGAGTTCCTGGGTCGGGGACACTGAAGCTTTCTTT
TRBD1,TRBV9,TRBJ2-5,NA,CASSVSGTQGAQYF,TGTGCCAGCAGCGTATCCGGGACGCAGGGGGCCCAGTACTTC
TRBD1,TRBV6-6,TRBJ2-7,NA,CASRVDRASGEQYF,TGTGCCAGCAGGGTGGACAGGGCATCGGGCGAGCAGTACTTC
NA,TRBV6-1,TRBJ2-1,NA,CASSEAEWRALSSYNEQFF,TGTGCCAGCAGTGAAGCTGAATGGAGGGCTCTTAGCTCCTACAATGAGCAGTTCTTC
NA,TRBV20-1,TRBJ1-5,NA,CSARDLGAQHF,TGCAGTGCTAGAGATCTCGGGGCCCAGCATTTT
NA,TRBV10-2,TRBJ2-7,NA,CASSGHGYEQYF,TGCGCCAGCAGCGGACACGGCTACGAGCAGTACTTC
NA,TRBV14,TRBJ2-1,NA,CASSQVLVRYNEQFF,TGTGCCAGCAGCCAAGTGTTGGTGAGGTACAATGAGCAGTTCTTC
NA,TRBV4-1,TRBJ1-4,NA,CASSLGGREKLFF,TGCGCCAGCAGCCTAGGGGGAAGAGAAAAACTGTTTTTT
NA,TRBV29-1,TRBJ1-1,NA,CSASPHGAEAFF,TGCAGCGCCTCACCACATGGAGCTGAAGCTTTCTTT
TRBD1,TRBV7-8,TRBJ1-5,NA,CASSSRGQGFYQPQHF,TGTGCCAGCAGCTCACGAGGACAGGGCTTTTATCAGCCCCAGCATTTT
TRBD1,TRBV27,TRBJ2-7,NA,CASSLTGGRREQYF,TGTGCCAGCAGTCTGACAGGGGGTCGGCGCGAGCAGTACTTC
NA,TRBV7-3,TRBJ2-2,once,CASSLTRPGLGELFF,TGTGCCAGCAGCTTAACCAGGCCAGGGCTCGGGGAGCTGTTTTTT
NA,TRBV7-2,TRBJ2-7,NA,CASSLEFRDYEQYF,TGTGCCAGCAGCTTAGAATTCAGGGACTACGAGCAGTACTTC
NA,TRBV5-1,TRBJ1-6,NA,CASSLGQQSSYNSPLHF,TGCGCCAGCAGCTTAGGACAGCAGAGCTCCTATAATTCACCCCTCCACTTT
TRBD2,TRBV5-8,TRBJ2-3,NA,CASSFPTVRLAGASTDTQYF,TGTGCCAGCAGCTTCCCCACTGTCCGACTAGCGGGAGCTAGCACAGATACGCAGTATTTT
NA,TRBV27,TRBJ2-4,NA,CASSLGGLAKNIQYF,TGTGCCAGCAGTTTGGGGGGGCTAGCCAAAAACATTCAGTACTTC
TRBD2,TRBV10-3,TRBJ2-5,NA,CAISGASGSLKETQYF,TGTGCCATCAGTGGGGCTAGCGGGAGTCTAAAAGAGACCCAGTACTTC
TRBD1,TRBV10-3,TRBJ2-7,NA,CAISESTGVEQYF,TGTGCCATCAGTGAGTCCACAGGGGTCGAGCAGTACTTC
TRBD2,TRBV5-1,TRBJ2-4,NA,CASSFHGGDLNIQYF,TGCGCCAGCAGCTTCCACGGGGGGGACCTAAACATTCAGTACTTC
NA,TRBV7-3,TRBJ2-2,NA,CASSLAAGELFF,TGTGCCAGCAGCTTAGCGGCCGGGGAGCTGTTTTTT
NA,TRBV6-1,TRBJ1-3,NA,CASSEARLNTIYF,TGTGCCAGCAGTGAAGCTCGTCTAAACACCATATATTTT
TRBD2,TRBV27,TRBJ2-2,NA,CASRGAGGNTGELFF,TGTGCCAGCAGGGGAGCGGGAGGGAACACCGGGGAGCTGTTTTTT
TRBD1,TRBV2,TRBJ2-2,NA,CASTGTGNTGELFF,TGTGCCAGCACTGGGACAGGGAACACCGGGGAGCTGTTTTTT
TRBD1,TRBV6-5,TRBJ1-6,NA,CASSLDRGSPLHF,TGTGCCAGCAGTTTGGACAGGGGTTCACCCCTCCACTTT
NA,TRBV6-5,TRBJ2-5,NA,CASSGQDPETQYF,TGTGCCAGCAGCGGACAAGACCCAGAGACCCAGTACTTC
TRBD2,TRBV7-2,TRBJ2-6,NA,CASSLAGAGANVLTF,TGTGCCAGCAGCTTGGCGGGGGCTGGGGCCAACGTCCTGACTTTC
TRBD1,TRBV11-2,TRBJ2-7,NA,CASSRTGVEQYF,TGTGCCAGCAGTCGGACAGGGGTCGAGCAGTACTTC
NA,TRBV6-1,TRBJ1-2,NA,CASTPSRYGYTF,TGTGCCAGCACCCCGAGCCGCTATGGCTACACCTTC
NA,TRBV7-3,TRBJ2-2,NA,CASSLPWRGRTGELFF,TGTGCCAGCAGCTTACCCTGGAGGGGGCGGACCGGGGAGCTGTTTTTT
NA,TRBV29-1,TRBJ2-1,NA,CSGGYSSYNEQFF,TGCAGCGGGGGCTACAGCTCCTACAATGAGCAGTTCTTC
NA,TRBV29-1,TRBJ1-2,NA,CSVVSGLGDGYTF,TGCAGCGTTGTCTCAGGGCTAGGGGATGGCTACACCTTC
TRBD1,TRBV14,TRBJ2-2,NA,CASSRDRDTGELFF,TGTGCCAGCTCCAGGGACAGGGACACCGGGGAGCTGTTTTTT
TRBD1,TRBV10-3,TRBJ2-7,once,CAISSRQGDYEQYF,TGTGCCATCAGCTCGCGACAGGGGGACTACGAGCAGTACTTC
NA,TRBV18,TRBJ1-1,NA,CASSPKQAEAFF,TGTGCCAGCTCACCTAAACAGGCTGAAGCTTTCTTT
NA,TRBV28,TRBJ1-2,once,CASSLRKAYGYTF,TGTGCCAGCAGTTTGAGGAAGGCTTATGGCTACACCTTC
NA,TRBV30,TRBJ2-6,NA,CAWRGASGVSGANVLTF,TGTGCCTGGAGGGGGGCTAGCGGTGTCTCTGGGGCCAACGTCCTGACTTTC
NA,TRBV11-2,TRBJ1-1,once,CASSPITGVMNTEAFF,TGTGCCAGCAGCCCTATCACGGGGGTTATGAACACTGAAGCTTTCTTT
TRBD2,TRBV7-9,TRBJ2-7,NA,CASSFSGDSTEQYF,TGTGCCAGCAGCTTTAGCGGGGACTCTACGGAGCAGTACTTC
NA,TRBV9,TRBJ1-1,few,CASSGLNTEAFF,TGTGCCAGTTCAGGTTTGAACACTGAAGCTTTCTTT
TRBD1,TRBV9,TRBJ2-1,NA,CASSVGTSTGTLGDNEQFF,TGTGCCAGCAGCGTAGGGACTTCGACAGGGACCCTAGGCGACAATGAGCAGTTCTTC
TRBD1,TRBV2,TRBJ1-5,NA,CASSGQGGQPQHF,TGTGCCAGCAGTGGGCAGGGGGGTCAGCCCCAGCATTTT
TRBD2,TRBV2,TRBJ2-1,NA,CASSPGTSGRKQFF,TGTGCCAGCAGCCCAGGGACTAGCGGGAGGAAGCAGTTCTTC
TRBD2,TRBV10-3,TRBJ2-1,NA,CAISSGTSGRSRDEQFF,TGTGCCATCAGTTCCGGGACTAGCGGGAGAAGTAGGGATGAGCAGTTCTTC
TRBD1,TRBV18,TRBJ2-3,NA,CASSPAPGQGADTQYF,TGTGCCAGCTCACCCGCGCCGGGACAGGGGGCAGATACGCAGTATTTT
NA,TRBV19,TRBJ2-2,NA,CASRGRDGTGELFF,TGTGCCAGTAGAGGCAGGGATGGTACCGGGGAGCTGTTTTTT
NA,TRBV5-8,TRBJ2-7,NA,CASSLGRLSSYEQYF,TGTGCCAGCAGCTTGGGTCGGTTAAGCTCCTACGAGCAGTACTTC
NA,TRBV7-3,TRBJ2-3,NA,CASSLQGSSDTQYF,TGTGCCAGCAGCTTACAGGGGTCCTCAGATACGCAGTATTTT
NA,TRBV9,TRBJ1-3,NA,CASSVAWRESGNTIYF,TGTGCCAGCAGCGTAGCTTGGAGGGAGTCAGGAAACACCATATATTTT
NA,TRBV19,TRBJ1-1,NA,CASSQKGLNTEAFF,TGTGCCAGTAGTCAGAAGGGACTAAACACTGAAGCTTTCTTT
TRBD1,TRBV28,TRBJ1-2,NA,CASRLPTGGDGYTF,TGTGCCAGCAGACTGCCGACAGGGGGCGATGGCTACACCTTC
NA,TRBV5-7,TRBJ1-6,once,CASSLAGERNSPLHF,TGTGCCAGCAGCTTGGCGGGTGAGAGGAATTCACCCCTCCACTTT
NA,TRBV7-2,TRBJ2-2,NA,CASSLGSTGELFF,TGTGCCAGCAGCTTAGGTTCAACCGGGGAGCTGTTTTTT
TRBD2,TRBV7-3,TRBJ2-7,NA,CASSLTGIAGSSYEQYF,TGTGCCAGCAGCTTAACTGGGATAGCGGGGAGCTCCTACGAGCAGTACTTC